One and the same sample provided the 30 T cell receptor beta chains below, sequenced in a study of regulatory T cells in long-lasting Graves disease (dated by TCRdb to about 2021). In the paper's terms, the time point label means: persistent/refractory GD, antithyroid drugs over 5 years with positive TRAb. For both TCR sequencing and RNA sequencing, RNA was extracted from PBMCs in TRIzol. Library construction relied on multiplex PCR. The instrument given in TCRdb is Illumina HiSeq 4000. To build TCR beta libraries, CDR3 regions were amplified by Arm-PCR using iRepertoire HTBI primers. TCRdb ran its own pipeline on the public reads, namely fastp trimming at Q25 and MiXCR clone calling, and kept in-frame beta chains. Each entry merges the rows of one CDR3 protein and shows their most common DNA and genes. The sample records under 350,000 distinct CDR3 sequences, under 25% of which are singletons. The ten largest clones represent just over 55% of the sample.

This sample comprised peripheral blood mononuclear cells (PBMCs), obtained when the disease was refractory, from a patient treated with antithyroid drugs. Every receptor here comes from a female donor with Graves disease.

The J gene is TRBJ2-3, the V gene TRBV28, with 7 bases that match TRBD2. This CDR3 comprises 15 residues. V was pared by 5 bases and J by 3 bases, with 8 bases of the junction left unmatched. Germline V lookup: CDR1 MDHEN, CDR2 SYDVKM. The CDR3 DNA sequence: TGTGCCAGCAGTCCTGGACTAGTCGGGACAGATACGCAGTATTTT. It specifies CASSPGLVGTDTQYF.

CDR3 coding DNA: TGTGCCAGCAGCGTAGGGACAGGGACTTTGAACACTGAAGCTTTCTTT. Its protein product is CASSVGTGTLNTEAFF. The V gene is TRBV9, the J gene TRBJ1-1; the match to TRBD1 covers 8 bases. CDR3 length: 16 residues. Germline V gene lookup returns CDR1 SGDLS and CDR2 YYNGEE. J was trimmed by 0 bases and V by 0 bases; bases with no gene match: 4. Full variable domain (outside the CDR3, taken from reference TRBV9 and TRBJ1-1): DSGVTQTPKHLITATGQRVTLRCSPRSGDLSVYWYQQSLDQGLQFLIQYYNGEERAKGNILERFSAQQFPDLHSELNLSSLELGDSALYFCASSVGTGTLNTEAFFGQGTRLTVV.

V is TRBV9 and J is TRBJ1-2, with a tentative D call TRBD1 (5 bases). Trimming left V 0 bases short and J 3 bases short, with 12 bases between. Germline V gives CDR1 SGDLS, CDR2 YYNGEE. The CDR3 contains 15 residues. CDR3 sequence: CASSVALGAHYGYTF. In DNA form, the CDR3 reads TGTGCCAGCAGCGTAGCACTCGGGGCGCACTATGGCTACACCTTC.

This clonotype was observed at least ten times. CDR3 sequence reads: CASGGTTGVRGELFF. CDR3 coding DNA: TGTGCCAGCGGTGGGACGACAGGGGTGAGGGGGGAGCTGTTTTTT. The chain joins TRBV28 to TRBJ2-2, with 8 bases aligning to TRBD1. Germline lookup yields CDR1 MDHEN and CDR2 SYDVKM. Germline trimming cut 8 bases from V and 8 bases from J; bases unmatched to any gene: 13. This CDR3 contains 15 residues.

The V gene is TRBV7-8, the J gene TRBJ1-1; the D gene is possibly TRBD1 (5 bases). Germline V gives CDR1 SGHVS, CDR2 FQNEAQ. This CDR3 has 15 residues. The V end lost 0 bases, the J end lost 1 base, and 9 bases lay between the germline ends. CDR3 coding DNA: TGTGCCAGCAGCTTAGCGCTTGGGGGGAACACTGAAGCTTTCTTT. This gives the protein CASSLALGGNTEAFF.

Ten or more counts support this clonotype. CDR3 in DNA: TGCAGCGTTGACCTTGAGAACATTCAGTACTTC. Translating it yields CSVDLENIQYF. The chain employs TRBV29-1 and TRBJ2-4; D unclear. The CDR3 totals 11 residues. The germline V gene encodes CDR1 SQVTM and CDR2 ANQGSEA. Trimming cost V 3 bases and J 7 bases, with 7 bases left between them.

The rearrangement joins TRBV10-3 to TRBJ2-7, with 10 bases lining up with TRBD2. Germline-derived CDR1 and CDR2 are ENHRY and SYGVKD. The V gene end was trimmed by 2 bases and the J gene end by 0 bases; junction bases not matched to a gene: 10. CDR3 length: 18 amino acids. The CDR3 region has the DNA TGTGCCATCAGTGAGGCGCCCCTTATAGCGGGAGGCTCCTACGAGCAGTACTTC. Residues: CAISEAPLIAGGSYEQYF.

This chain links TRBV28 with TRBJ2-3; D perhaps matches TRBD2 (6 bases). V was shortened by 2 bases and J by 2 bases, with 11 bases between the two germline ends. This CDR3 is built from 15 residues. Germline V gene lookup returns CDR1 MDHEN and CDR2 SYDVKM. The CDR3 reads CASSLPGVFTDTQYF. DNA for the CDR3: TGTGCCAGCAGTTTACCGGGAGTCTTCACAGATACGCAGTATTTT.

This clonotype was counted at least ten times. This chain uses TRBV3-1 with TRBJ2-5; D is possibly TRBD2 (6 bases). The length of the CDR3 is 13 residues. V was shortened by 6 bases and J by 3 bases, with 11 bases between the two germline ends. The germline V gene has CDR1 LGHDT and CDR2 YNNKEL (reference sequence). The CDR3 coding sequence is TGTGCCAGCAGGCAGGGAGGCGAAGAGACCCAGTACTTC. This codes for CASRQGGEETQYF.

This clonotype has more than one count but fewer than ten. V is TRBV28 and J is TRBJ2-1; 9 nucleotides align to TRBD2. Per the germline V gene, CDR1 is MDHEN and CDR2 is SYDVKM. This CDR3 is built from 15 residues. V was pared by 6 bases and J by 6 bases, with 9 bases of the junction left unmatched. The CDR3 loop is CASSLAGVQFNEQFF. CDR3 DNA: TGTGCCAGCAGCTTAGCGGGAGTACAATTCAATGAGCAGTTCTTC.

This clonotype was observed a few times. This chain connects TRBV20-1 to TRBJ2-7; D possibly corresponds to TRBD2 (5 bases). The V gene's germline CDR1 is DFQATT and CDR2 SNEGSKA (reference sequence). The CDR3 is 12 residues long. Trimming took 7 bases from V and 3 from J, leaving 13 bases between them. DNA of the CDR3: TGCAGTGGGCTAGCCCTATACTACGAGCAGTACTTC. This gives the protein CSGLALYYEQYF.

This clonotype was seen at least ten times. The CDR3 loop is CASSYTATNEKLFF. CDR3 DNA sequence: TGTGCCAGCAGCTACACGGCCACTAATGAAAAACTGTTTTTT. The V and J genes are TRBV12-3 or TRBV12-4 and TRBJ1-4; D is ambiguous. Trimming removed 6 bases from V and 2 bases from J, with 10 bases in between. This CDR3 comprises 14 residues.

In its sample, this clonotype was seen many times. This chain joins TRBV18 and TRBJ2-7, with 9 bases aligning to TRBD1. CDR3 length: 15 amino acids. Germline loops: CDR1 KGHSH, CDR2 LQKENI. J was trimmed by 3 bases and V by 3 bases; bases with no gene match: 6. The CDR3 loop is CASSPTRTGVYEQYF. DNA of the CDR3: TGTGCCAGCTCACCGACCCGGACAGGGGTCTACGAGCAGTACTTC.

The CDR3 DNA sequence: TGTGCCAGCAGCAACCGGGACGGTAATGAAAAACTGTTTTTT. It codes for CASSNRDGNEKLFF. The chain links TRBV7-9 to TRBJ1-4, with D perhaps matching TRBD1 (5 bases). Germline V gene lookup returns CDR1 SEHNR and CDR2 FQNEAQ (reference sequence). This CDR3 has 14 amino acids. V lost 5 bases to trimming and J lost 4 bases, with 11 bases between them.

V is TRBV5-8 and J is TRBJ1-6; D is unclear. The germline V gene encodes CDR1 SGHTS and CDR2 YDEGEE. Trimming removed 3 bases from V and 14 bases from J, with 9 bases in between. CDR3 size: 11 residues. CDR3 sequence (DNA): TGTGCCAGCAGCTCCCACCCATCCCTCCACTTT. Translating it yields CASSSHPSLHF.

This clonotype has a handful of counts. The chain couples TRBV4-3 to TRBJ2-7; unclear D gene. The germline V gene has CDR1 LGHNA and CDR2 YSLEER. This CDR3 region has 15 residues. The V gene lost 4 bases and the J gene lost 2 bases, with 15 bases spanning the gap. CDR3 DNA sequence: TGCGCCAGCAGCCTAGGCCGACGCGAGACCTACGAGCAGTACTTC. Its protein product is CASSLGRRETYEQYF.

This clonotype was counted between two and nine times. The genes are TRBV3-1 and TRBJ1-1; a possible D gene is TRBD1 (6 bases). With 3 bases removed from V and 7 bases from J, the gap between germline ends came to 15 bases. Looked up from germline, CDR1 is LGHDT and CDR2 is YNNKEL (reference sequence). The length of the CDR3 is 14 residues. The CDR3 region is CASSHYDKDSEAFF. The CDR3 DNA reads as TGTGCCAGCAGCCATTACGACAAGGACAGTGAAGCTTTCTTT.

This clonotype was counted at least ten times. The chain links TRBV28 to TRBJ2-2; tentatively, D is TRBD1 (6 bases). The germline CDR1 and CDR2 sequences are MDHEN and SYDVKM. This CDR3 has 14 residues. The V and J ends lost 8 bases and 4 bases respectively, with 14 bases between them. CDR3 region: CASFGQPGTGELFF. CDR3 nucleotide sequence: TGTGCCAGCTTTGGACAGCCGGGCACCGGGGAGCTGTTTTTT.

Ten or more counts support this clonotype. This chain's CDR3 is CASSSGPYEQYF. CDR3 DNA sequence: TGTGCCAGCAGTTCCGGGCCGTACGAGCAGTACTTC. The rearrangement links TRBV6-9 to TRBJ2-7; D is uncertain. Trimming removed 4 bases from V and 4 bases from J, with 8 bases in between. CDR3 length equals 12 residues. CDR1 and CDR2 from the germline V gene are MNHGY and SVAAGI.

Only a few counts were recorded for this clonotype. The CDR3 nucleotides are TGTGCCAGCAGCCAAGGCAGATCCGGCAATCAGCCCCAGCATTTT. This codes for CASSQGRSGNQPQHF. The chain couples TRBV3-1 to TRBJ1-5, with D uncertain. The germline V gene encodes CDR1 LGHDT and CDR2 YNNKEL (reference sequence). The CDR3 contains 15 residues. V was clipped by 1 base and J by 2 bases, with 9 bases between them. The whole variable domain, remainder taken from reference TRBV3-1 and TRBJ1-5, is DTAVSQTPKYLVTQMGNDKSIKCEQNLGHDTMYWYKQDSKKFLKIMFSYNNKELIINETVPNRFSPKSPDKAHLNLHINSLELGDSAVYFCASSQGRSGNQPQHFGDGTRLSIL.

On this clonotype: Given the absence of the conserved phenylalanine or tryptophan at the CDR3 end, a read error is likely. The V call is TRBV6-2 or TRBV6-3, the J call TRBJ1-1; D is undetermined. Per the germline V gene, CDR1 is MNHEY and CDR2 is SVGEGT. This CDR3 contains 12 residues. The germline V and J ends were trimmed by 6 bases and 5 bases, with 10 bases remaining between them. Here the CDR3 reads CASRDPLTEAFS. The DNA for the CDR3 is TGTGCCAGCAGAGACCCCCTAACTGAAGCTTTCTCT.

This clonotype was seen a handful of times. The CDR3 DNA follows: TGTGCCAGCAGTCCTGGGACTAGCGGGAGGGCCGGTGAGCAGTACTTC. Its translation: CASSPGTSGRAGEQYF. The chain employs TRBV27 and TRBJ2-7; 16 bases map to TRBD2. After removal of 5 bases from V and 7 bases from J, the junction contained 8 bases not matched to a gene. Germline V CDR1 and CDR2: MNHEY, SMNVEV (reference sequence). CDR3 length equals 16 residues.

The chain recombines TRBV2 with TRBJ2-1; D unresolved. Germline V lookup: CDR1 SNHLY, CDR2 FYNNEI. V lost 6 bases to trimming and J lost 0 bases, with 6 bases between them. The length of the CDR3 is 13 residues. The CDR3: CASRSGSYNEQFF. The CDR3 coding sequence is TGTGCCAGCAGGTCCGGCTCCTACAATGAGCAGTTCTTC.

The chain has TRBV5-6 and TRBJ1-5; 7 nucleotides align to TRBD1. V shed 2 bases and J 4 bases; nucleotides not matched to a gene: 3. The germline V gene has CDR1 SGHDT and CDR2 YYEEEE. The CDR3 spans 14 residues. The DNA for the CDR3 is TGTGCCAGCAGCTTCGGACAGGAAAATCAGCCCCAGCATTTT. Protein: CASSFGQENQPQHF.

CDR3 coding DNA: TGTGCCAGCAGCTTAGCGTCGCGGGATATGGGCGGGGAGCTGTTTTTT. It translates to CASSLASRDMGGELFF. The J gene is TRBJ2-2, the V gene TRBV7-2, with D possibly matching TRBD2 (6 bases). Germline V gives CDR1 SGHTA, CDR2 FQGNSA. The V end lost 0 bases, the J end lost 7 bases, and 15 bases lay between the germline ends. CDR3 length: 16 amino acids.

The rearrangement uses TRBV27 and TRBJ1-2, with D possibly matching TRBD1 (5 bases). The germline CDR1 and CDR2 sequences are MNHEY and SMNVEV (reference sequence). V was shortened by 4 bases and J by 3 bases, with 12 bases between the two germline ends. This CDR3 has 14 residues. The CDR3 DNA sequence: TGTGCCAGCAGTTCATGGGGCGCCGACTATGGCTACACCTTC. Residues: CASSSWGADYGYTF.

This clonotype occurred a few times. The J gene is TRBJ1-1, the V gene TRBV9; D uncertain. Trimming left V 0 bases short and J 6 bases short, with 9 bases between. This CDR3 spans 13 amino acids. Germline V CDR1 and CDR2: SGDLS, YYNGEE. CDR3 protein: CASSVAEGAEAFF. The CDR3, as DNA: TGTGCCAGCAGCGTAGCCGAAGGCGCTGAAGCTTTCTTT.

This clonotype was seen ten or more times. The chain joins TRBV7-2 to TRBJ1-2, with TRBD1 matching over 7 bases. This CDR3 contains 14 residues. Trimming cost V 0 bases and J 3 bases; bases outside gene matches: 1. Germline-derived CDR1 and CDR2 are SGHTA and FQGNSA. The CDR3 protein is CASSLAQGDYGYTF. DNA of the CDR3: TGTGCCAGCAGCTTAGCCCAGGGGGACTATGGCTACACCTTC.

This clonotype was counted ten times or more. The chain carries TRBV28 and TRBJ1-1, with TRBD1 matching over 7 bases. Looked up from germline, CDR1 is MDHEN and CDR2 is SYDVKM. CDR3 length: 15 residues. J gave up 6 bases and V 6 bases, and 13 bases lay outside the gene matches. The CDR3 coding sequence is TGTGCCAGCAGGATCCGCTCTACAGGGGTGTCTGAAGCTTTCTTT. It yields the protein CASRIRSTGVSEAFF. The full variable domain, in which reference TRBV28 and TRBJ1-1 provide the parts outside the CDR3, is DVKVTQSSRYLVKRTGEKVFLECVQDMDHENMFWYRQDPGLGLRLIYFSYDVKMKEKGDIPEGYSVSREKKERFSLILESASTNQTSMYLCASRIRSTGVSEAFFGQGTRLTVV.

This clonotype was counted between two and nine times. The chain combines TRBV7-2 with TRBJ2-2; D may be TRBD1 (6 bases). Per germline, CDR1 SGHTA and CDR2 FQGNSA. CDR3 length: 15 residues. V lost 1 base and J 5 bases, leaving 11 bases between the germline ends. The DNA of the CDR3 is TGTGCCAGCAGCTTAGACAGGGTGTCTACCGGGGAGCTGTTTTTT. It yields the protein CASSLDRVSTGELFF.